This T cell receptor beta chain comes out of a study of OX40 agonist ivuxolimab in advanced cancers. About the study: Having had anti-PD-1, anti-PD-L1 or anti-CTLA-4 therapy before was allowed, and about 40% had some.

General study points: The average count of expanded clones was higher among CD8+ T cells than among CD4+.

The CDR3 runs 14 residues. Germline CDR1 reads SGHNT; CDR2 reads YYREEE (reference sequence). With 4 bases removed from V and 4 bases from J, the gap between germline ends came to 14 bases. Notes on this clone: Its antigen is as yet unknown.

Measured with immunoSEQ multiplex PCR; TCRdb has only the in-frame clones, and not every one. The sample holds around 100,000 clones; around 90% are singletons and the top ten take roughly 0.56%. The material sequenced was CD4+ or CD8+ T cells sorted from blood, taken in a trial of the OX40 agonist ivuxolimab. The V gene is TRBV5-4, the J gene TRBJ1-2; the D gene is possibly TRBD1 (6 bases). The source is an adult with an advanced solid tumor such as melanoma, head and neck, liver or kidney cancer. CDR3 nucleotides: TGTGCCAGCAGCCCTTCAGGGGCCGCCTATGGCTACACCTTC. As protein: CASSPSGAAYGYTF.